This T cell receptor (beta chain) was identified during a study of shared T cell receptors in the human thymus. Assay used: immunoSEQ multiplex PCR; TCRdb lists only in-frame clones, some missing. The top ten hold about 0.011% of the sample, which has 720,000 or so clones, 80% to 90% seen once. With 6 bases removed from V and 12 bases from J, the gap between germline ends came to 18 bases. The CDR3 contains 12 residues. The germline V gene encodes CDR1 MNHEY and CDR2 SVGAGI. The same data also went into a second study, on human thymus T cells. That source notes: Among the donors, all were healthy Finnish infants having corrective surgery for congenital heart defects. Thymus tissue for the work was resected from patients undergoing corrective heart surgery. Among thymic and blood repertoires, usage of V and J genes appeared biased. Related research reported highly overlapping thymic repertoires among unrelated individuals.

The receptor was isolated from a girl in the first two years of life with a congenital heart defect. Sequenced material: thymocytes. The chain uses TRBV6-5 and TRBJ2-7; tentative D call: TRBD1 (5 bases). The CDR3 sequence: CASSASGARRYF. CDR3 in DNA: TGTGCCAGCAGCGCAAGTGGGGCCCGTCGGTACTTC.